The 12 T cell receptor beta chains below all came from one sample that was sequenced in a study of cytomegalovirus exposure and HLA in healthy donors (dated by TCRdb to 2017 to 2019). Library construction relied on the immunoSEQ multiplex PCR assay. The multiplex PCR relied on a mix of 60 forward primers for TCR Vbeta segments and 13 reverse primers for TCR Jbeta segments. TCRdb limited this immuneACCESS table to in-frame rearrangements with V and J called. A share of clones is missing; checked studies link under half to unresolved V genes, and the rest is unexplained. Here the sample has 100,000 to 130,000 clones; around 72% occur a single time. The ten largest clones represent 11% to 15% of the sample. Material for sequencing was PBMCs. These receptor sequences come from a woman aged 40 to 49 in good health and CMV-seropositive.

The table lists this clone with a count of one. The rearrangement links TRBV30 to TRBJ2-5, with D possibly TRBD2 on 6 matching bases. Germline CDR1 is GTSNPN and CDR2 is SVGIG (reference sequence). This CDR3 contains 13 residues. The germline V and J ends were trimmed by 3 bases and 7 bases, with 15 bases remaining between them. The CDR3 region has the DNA TGTGCCTGGAGCCGACTAGTTGCGGCGACCCAGTACTTC. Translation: CAWSRLVAATQYF. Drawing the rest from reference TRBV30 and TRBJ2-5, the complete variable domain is SQTIHQWPATLVQPVGSPLSLECTVEGTSNPNLYWYRQAAGRGLQLLFYSVGIGQISSEVPQNLSASRPQDRQFILSSKKLLLSDSGFYLCAWSRLVAATQYFGPGTRLLVL.

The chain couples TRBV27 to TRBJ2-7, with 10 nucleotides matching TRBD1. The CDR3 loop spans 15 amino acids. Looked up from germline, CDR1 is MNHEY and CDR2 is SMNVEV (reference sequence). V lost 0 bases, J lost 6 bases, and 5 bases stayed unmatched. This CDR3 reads CASSLSGTGEGEQYF. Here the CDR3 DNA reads TGTGCCAGCAGTTTATCGGGGACAGGGGAAGGCGAGCAGTACTTC.

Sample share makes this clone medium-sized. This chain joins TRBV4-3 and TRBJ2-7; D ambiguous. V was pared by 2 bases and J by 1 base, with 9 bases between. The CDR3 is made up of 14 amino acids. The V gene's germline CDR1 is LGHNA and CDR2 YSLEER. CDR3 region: CASSQTVASYEQYF. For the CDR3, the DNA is TGCGCCAGCAGCCAAACAGTTGCTTCCTACGAGCAGTACTTC.

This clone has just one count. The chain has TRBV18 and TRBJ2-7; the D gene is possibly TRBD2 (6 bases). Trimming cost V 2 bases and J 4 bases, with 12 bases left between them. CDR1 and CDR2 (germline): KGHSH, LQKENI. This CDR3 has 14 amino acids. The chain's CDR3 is CASSPGGYSYEQYF. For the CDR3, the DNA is TGTGCCAGCTCACCAGGGGGGTACTCTTACGAGCAGTACTTC.

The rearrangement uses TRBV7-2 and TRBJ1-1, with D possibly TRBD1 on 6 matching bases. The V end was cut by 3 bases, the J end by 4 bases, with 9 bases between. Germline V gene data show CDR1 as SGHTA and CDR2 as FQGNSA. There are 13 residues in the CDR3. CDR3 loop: CASSLTGSTEAFF. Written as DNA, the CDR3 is TGTGCCAGCAGCTTGACAGGTTCCACTGAAGCTTTCTTT.

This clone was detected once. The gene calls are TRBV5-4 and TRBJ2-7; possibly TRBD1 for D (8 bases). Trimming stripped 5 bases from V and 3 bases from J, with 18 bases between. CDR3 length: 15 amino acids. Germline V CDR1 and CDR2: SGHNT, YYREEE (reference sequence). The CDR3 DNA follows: TGTGCCAGCAGACCAGGACAGGGAGGGTTCTACGAGCAGTACTTC. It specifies CASRPGQGGFYEQYF.

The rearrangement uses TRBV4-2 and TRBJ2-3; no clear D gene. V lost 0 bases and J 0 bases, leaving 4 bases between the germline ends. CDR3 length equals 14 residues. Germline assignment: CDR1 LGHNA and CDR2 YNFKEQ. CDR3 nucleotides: TGTGCCAGCAGCCAAGATCTAAGCACAGATACGCAGTATTTT. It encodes CASSQDLSTDTQYF.

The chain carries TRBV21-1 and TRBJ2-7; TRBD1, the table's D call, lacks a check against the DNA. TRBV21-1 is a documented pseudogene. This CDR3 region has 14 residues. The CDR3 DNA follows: TGTGCCAGCAGCAAAGAGGCAGGATTCGACGAGCAGTACTTC. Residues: CASSKEAGFDEQYF.

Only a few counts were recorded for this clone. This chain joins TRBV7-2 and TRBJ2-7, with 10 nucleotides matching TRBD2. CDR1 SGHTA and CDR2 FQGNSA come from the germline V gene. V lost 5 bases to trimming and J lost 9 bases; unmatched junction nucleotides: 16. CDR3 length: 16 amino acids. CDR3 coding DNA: TGTGCCAGCAGCCCAGAACTAGCGGGGAAGCTCTCAGGGCAGTACTTC. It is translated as CASSPELAGKLSGQYF.

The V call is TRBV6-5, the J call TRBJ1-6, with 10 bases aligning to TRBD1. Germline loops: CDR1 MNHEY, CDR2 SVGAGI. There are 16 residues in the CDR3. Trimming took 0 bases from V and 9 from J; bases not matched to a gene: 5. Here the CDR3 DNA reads TGTGCCAGCAGTTACTCTGGGTGGGACAGGGGTTCACCCCTCCACTTT. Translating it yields CASSYSGWDRGSPLHF.

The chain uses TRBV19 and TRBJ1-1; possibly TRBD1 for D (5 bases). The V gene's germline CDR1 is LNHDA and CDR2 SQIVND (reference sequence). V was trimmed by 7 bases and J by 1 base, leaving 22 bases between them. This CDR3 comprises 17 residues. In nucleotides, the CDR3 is TGTGCCAGTACCCACCCGGGGGGGGGTTTGAGGAACACTGAAGCTTTCTTT. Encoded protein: CASTHPGGGLRNTEAFF.

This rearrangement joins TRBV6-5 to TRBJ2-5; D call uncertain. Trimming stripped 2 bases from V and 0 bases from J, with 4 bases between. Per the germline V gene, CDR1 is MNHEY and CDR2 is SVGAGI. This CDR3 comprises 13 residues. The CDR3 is CASSYANQETQYF. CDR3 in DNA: TGTGCCAGCAGTTACGCGAACCAAGAGACCCAGTACTTC.